The clone carrying this T cell receptor (beta chain) is judged medium-sized. Its cognate antigen is unknown. The CDR3 extends over 16 amino acids. Trimming took 3 bases from V and 5 from J; bases not matched to a gene: 12. Germline CDR1 DFQATT, CDR2 SNEGSKA (reference sequence). This record belongs to a study of vaccination and CD4 T cells after COVID-19. Study-wide context: Convalescent study patients returned SARS-CoV-2 positive nasal swab PCR results, with nine mild cases and one severe.

Treatment noted: roughly nine-day PBMC culture with coronavirus spike peptide pools or control peptides (ViraFEST assay). With peptide pools, ViraFEST first expanded antigen-specific T cells and afterwards sequenced their TCRs. The assay that was used to sequence DNA from cultured CD4+ T cells was the Oncomine TCR Beta short-read assay. One entry per CDR3 protein, called by TCRdb with MiXCR from the PCR reads. The sample records 2,600 or so distinct CDR3 sequences, over 25% being singletons. The sequence was collected from a human donor who had recovered from COVID-19. Source: CD4+ T cells from blood, cultured in vitro, taken after SARS-CoV-2 vaccination. This chain links TRBV20-1 with TRBJ2-5; 10 bases are shared with TRBD2. This CDR3 reads CSARPQLAGVQETQYF. The CDR3 bases are TGCAGTGCTAGGCCCCAGCTAGCGGGGGTACAGGAGACCCAGTACTTC.